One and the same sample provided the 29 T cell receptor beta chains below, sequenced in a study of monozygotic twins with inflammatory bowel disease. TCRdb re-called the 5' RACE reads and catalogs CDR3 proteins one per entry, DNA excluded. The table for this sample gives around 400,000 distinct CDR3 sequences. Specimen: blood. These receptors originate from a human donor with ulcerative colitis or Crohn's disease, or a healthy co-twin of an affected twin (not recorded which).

The CDR3 reads CSARRTSAYTDTQYF. The V and J genes are TRBV20-1 and TRBJ2-3; TCRdb's assignment of TRBD2 cannot be checked, as there is no DNA. In germline, CDR1 is DFQATT, CDR2 SNEGSKA (reference sequence). CDR3 length: 15 residues.

The CDR3 loop is CSARGAQQPQHF. The rearrangement links TRBV20-1 to TRBJ1-5. The CDR3 spans 12 residues. Per the germline V gene, CDR1 is DFQATT and CDR2 is SNEGSKA (reference sequence).

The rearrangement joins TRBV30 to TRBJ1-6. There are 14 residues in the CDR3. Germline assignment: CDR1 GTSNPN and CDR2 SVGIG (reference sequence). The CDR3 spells CAWSVRVANSPLHF.

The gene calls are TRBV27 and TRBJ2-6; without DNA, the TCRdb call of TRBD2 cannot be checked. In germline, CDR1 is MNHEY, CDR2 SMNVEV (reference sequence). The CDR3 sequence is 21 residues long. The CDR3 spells CASSLSPFRDLTSSGANVLTF.

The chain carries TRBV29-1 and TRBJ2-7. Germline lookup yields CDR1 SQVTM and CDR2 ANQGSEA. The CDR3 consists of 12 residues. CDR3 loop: CSVDGPRDEQYF.

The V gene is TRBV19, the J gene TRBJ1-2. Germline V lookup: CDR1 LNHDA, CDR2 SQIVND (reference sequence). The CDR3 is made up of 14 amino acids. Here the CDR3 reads CASTIDSPGYGYTF.

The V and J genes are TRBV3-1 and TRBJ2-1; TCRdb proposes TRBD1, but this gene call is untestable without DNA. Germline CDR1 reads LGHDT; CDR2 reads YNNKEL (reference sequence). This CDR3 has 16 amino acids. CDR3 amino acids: CASSHPGQTLYNEQFF.

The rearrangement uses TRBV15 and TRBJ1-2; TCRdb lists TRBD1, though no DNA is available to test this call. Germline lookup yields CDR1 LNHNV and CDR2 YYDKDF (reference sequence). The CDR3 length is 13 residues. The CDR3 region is CATSRGQGGGYTF.

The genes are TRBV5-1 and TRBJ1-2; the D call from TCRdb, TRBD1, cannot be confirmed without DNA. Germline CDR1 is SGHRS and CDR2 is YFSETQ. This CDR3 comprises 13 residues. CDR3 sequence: CASSPDREMGYTF.

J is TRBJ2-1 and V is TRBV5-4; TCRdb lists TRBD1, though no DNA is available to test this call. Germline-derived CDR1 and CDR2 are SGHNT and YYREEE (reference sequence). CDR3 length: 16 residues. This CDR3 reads CASSLGWGTGTEEQFF.

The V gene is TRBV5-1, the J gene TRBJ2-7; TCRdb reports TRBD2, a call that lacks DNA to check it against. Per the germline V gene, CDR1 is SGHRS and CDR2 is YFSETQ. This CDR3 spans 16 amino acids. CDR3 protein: CASSFGLAGMLYEQYF.

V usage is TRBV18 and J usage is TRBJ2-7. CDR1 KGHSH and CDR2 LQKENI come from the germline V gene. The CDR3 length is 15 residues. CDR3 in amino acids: CASSPLGETTYEQYF.

CDR3 region: CASSIRDRVTEAFF. The chain combines TRBV19 with TRBJ1-1; TCRdb outputs TRBD1, but without DNA this stays unchecked. Germline V gives CDR1 LNHDA, CDR2 SQIVND (reference sequence). CDR3 length: 14 amino acids.

Here the CDR3 reads CAWSGSPGGGLAQETQYF. The chain combines TRBV30 with TRBJ2-5; checking the TCRdb D call of TRBD2 is not possible without DNA. CDR1 is GTSNPN, CDR2 SVGIG, per germline (reference sequence). The CDR3 is made up of 18 amino acids.

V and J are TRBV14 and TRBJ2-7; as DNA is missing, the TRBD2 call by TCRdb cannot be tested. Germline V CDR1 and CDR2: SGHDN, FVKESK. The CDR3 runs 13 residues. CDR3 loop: CASSQVAAYEQYF.

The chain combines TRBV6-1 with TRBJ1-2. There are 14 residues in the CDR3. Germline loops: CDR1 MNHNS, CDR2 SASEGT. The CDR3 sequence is CASRKTESPYGYTF.

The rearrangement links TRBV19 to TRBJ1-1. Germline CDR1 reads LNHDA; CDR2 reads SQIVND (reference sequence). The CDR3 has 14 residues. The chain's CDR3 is CASSWAKMNTEAFF.

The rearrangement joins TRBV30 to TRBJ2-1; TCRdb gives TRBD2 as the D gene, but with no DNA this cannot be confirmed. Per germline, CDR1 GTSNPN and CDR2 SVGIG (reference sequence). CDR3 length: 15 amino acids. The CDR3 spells CAWSQGRESYNEQFF.

CDR3 protein: CSARISGELFF. V and J are TRBV20-1 and TRBJ2-2. CDR3 length: 11 amino acids. Per germline, CDR1 DFQATT and CDR2 SNEGSKA (reference sequence).

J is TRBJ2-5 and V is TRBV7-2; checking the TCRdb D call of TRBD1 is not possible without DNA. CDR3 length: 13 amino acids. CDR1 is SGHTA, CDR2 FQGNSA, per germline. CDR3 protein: CASSFIPGETQYF.

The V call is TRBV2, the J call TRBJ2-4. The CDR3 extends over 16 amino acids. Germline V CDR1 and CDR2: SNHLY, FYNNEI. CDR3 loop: CASSEYLGGAKNIQYF.

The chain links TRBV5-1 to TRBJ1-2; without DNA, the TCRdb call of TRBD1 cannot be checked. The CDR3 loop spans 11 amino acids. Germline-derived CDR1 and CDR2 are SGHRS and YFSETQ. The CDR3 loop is CASSQGIGYTF.

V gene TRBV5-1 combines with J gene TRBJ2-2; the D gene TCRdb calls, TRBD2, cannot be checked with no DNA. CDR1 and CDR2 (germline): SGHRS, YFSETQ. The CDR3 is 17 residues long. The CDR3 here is CASSLRTSGSGTGELFF.

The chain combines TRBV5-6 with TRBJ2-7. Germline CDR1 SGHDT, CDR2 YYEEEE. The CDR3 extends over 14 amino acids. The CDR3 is CASSLGRRTYEQYF.

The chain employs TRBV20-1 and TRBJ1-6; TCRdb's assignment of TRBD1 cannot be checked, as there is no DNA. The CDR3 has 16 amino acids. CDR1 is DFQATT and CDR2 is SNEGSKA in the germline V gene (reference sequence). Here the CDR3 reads CSARDPRQGTNSPLHF.

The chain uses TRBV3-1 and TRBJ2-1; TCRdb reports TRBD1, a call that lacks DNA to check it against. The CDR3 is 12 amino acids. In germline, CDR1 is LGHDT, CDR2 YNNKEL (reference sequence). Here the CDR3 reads CASSRGANEQFF.

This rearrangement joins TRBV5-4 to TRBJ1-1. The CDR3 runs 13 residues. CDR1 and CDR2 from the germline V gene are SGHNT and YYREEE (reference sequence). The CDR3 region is CASSVDDNTEAFF.

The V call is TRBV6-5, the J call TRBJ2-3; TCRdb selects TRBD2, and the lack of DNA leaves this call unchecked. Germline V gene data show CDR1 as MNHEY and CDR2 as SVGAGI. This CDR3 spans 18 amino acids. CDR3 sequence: CASSYSGLAGGHTDTQYF.

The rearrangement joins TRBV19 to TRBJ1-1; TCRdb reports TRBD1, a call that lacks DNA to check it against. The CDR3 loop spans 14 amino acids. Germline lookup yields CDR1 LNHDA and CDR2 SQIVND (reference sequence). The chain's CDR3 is CASSILGRNTEAFF. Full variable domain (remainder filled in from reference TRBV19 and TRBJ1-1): DGGITQSPKYLFRKEGQNVTLSCEQNLNHDAMYWYRQDPGQGLRLIYYSQIVNDFQKGDIAEGYSVSREKKESFPLTVTSAQKNPTAFYLCASSILGRNTEAFFGQGTRLTVV.